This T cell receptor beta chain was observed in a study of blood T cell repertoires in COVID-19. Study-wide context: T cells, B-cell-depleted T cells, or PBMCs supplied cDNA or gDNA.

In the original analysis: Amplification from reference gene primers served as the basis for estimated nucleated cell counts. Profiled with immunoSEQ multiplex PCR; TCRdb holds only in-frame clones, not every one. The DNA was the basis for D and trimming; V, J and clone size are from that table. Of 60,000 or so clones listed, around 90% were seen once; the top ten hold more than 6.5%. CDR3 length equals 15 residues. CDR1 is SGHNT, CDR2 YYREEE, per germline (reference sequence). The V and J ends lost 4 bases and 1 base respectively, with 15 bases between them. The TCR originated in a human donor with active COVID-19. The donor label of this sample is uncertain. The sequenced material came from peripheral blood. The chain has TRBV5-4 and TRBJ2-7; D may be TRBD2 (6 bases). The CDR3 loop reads CASSPLSAGSYEQYF. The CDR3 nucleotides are TGTGCCAGCAGCCCCCTTTCCGCGGGATCCTACGAGCAGTACTTC.